The 21 T cell receptor beta chains given below trace back to one sample, sequenced in a study of blood T cells in healthy people across ages. Using a J-beta primer mix together with a sample-barcoded 5' primer, a second PCR was run for roughly 6 to 12 cycles. TCRdb reprocessed the 5' RACE reads with MiXCR, giving one entry per CDR3 protein. The sample contains 950,000 to 1,200,000 distinct CDR3 sequences, roughly two fifths of which appear only once. Sequenced material: blood. The receptors come from a young man in good health.

This clonotype has more than one count but fewer than ten. This chain connects TRBV14 to TRBJ2-5, with D perhaps TRBD1 (5 bases). CDR3 size: 13 residues. Per germline, CDR1 SGHDN and CDR2 FVKESK. The ends were cut back, 1 base at V and 7 bases at J, with 10 bases in the middle. CDR3 nucleotide sequence: TGTGCCAGCAGCCAAGGACCAAGGGGGACCCAGTACTTC. This translates into CASSQGPRGTQYF.

A remark on this clonotype: A junction boundary mismatches the germline segment, possibly from a read error. V is TRBV29-1 and J is TRBJ2-3, with TRBD2 matching over 10 bases. The CDR3 consists of 14 residues. CDR1 is SQVTM, CDR2 ANQGSEA, per germline. CDR3 DNA: TGCAGCGTCCTAGCGGGGGCAAACACAGCTACGCAGTATTTT. It encodes CSVLAGANTATQYF.

This clonotype occurred many times. This sequence joins TRBV7-8 and TRBJ2-1; the D gene is possibly TRBD2 (6 bases). Germline CDR1 reads SGHVS; CDR2 reads FQNEAQ. V gave up 1 base and J gave up 6 bases, with 10 bases separating them. The CDR3 extends over 14 amino acids. CDR3 sequence (DNA): TGTGCCAGCAGCTTAGAGGGGACTTCCAATGAGCAGTTCTTC. Translating gives CASSLEGTSNEQFF.

This clonotype occurred a few times. V gene TRBV9 combines with J gene TRBJ1-1; D remains ambiguous. V was cut by 3 bases and J by 0 bases, with 6 bases left in between. From germline, CDR1 is SGDLS and CDR2 YYNGEE. The CDR3 length is 13 residues. Written as DNA, the CDR3 is TGTGCCAGCAGCGGGCCGGTGAACACTGAAGCTTTCTTT. As protein: CASSGPVNTEAFF.

This clonotype was counted only a few times. The chain recombines TRBV7-2 with TRBJ1-3, with D hard to call. The length of the CDR3 is 13 residues. Germline V gene lookup returns CDR1 SGHTA and CDR2 FQGNSA. The CDR3 sequence is CATRKEYGNTIYF. The DNA of the CDR3 is TGTGCGACCCGGAAGGAGTACGGAAACACCATATATTTT.

The chain employs TRBV6-2 or TRBV6-3 and TRBJ2-5, with a tentative D call TRBD1 (5 bases). With 5 bases removed from V and 3 bases from J, the gap between germline ends came to 10 bases. The CDR3 has 13 residues. Germline V gene lookup returns CDR1 MNHEY and CDR2 SVGEGT. DNA of the CDR3: TGTGCCAGCAGTGACAGTGGGGAAGAGACCCAGTACTTC. It codes for CASSDSGEETQYF.

The J gene is TRBJ1-5, the V gene TRBV12-3 or TRBV12-4; D not resolved. V lost 3 bases, J lost 0 bases, and 9 bases lay in between. The CDR3 length is 15 residues. The CDR3 DNA reads as TGTGCCAGCAGTTTCGGAACGGTTAGCAATCAGCCCCAGCATTTT. It codes for CASSFGTVSNQPQHF.

The chain combines TRBV7-2 with TRBJ2-5; D uncertain. The germline V gene has CDR1 SGHTA and CDR2 FQGNSA. The CDR3 runs to 15 residues. V lost 1 base, J lost 2 bases, and 11 bases lay in between. CDR3 bases: TGTGCCAGCAGCTTAGTTCGGGCTTCTCAAGAGACCCAGTACTTC. It specifies CASSLVRASQETQYF.

This clonotype was counted only a few times. The genes are TRBV5-1 and TRBJ2-1; TRBD2 aligns across 11 bases. After removal of 5 bases from V and 6 bases from J, the junction contained 10 bases not matched to a gene. Looked up from germline, CDR1 is SGHRS and CDR2 is YFSETQ. The CDR3 consists of 16 residues. CDR3 loop: CASRRDLGLAGNEQFF. CDR3 coding DNA: TGCGCCAGCAGGCGAGACCTAGGACTAGCGGGCAATGAGCAGTTCTTC.

The rearrangement uses TRBV5-5 and TRBJ2-1, with 8 bases aligning to TRBD2. The CDR3 is made up of 14 amino acids. Trimming cost V 0 bases and J 13 bases; bases outside gene matches: 9. CDR1 and CDR2 (germline): SGHKS, YYEKEE (reference sequence). The CDR3, as DNA: TGTGCCAGCAGCTTGGCTAGCACGGGGGGGGGTCAGTTCTTC. This sequence encodes CASSLASTGGGQFF.

Only one count was recorded for this clonotype. The chain links TRBV6-6 to TRBJ2-7; the match to TRBD2 covers 7 bases. The end of the DNA aligns better with TRBJ2-4, so the J call may be wrong. The CDR3 spans 17 residues. Germline CDR1 MNHNY, CDR2 SVGAGI (reference sequence). The CDR3 nucleotides read TGTGCCAGCAGACCCGGGGGGAAGAGGGAAACCAAAAACATTCAGTACTTC. Its protein is CASRPGGKRETKNIQYF.

The CDR3 loop reads CASSQSHADYLNTEAFF. CDR3 DNA sequence: TGCGCCAGCAGCCAATCCCACGCCGACTATCTGAACACTGAAGCTTTCTTT. V is TRBV4-1 and J is TRBJ1-1; no firm D call. The length of the CDR3 is 17 residues. Germline V CDR1 and CDR2: MGHRA, YSYEKL. V was pared by 2 bases and J by 0 bases, with 16 bases between.

The chain joins TRBV5-1 to TRBJ2-7; D possibly corresponds to TRBD2 (7 bases). Per germline, CDR1 SGHRS and CDR2 YFSETQ. The CDR3 length is 16 residues. Trimming left V 0 bases short and J 7 bases short, with 20 bases between. The CDR3 loop is CASSLERGGAHNEQYF. Written as DNA, the CDR3 is TGCGCCAGCAGCTTGGAGAGGGGGGGGGCTCACAATGAGCAGTACTTC.

The V gene is TRBV7-2, the J gene TRBJ2-3; no reliable D call. Trimming removed 0 bases at V and 6 bases at J, with 13 bases between. In germline, CDR1 is SGHTA, CDR2 FQGNSA. The CDR3 runs to 15 residues. CDR3 coding DNA: TGTGCCAGCAGCTTAGCGCAGGCTTCTCCCGATACGCAGTATTTT. This encodes CASSLAQASPDTQYF.

V gene TRBV12-3 or TRBV12-4 combines with J gene TRBJ2-1; D might be TRBD1 or TRBD2, each matching 5 bases. The ends were cut back, 4 bases at V and 3 bases at J, with 16 bases in the middle. The CDR3 totals 16 residues. CDR3 amino acids: CASSSSLGTSYNEQFF. CDR3 DNA sequence: TGTGCCAGCAGTTCCTCCCTCGGGACGAGCTACAATGAGCAGTTCTTC.

This clonotype was seen a few times. V and J are TRBV4-3 and TRBJ2-7, with 8 bases fitting TRBD1. The CDR3 runs 15 residues. Germline V gene data show CDR1 as LGHNA and CDR2 as YSLEER. Trimming removed 1 base from V and 5 bases from J; junction bases left unmatched: 7. CDR3 in DNA: TGCGCCAGCAGCCAAGTCTATCGACAGGGGAACGAGCAGTACTTC. This translates into CASSQVYRQGNEQYF.

The chain combines TRBV7-2 with TRBJ1-3; 7 nucleotides match TRBD1. The V gene's germline CDR1 is SGHTA and CDR2 FQGNSA. After removal of 1 base from V and 4 bases from J, the junction contained 10 bases not matched to a gene. The length of the CDR3 is 17 residues. This CDR3 reads CASSLVRGRAGGNTIYF. DNA of the CDR3: TGTGCCAGCAGCTTAGTGAGGGGGCGGGCAGGAGGAAACACCATATATTTT.

This clonotype was detected a few times. The CDR3 reads CASSQDSGGSNEKLFF. CDR3 DNA: TGTGCCAGCAGCCAAGATTCGGGGGGCTCTAATGAAAAACTGTTTTTT. V is TRBV3-1 and J is TRBJ1-4, with D perhaps matching TRBD1 (6 bases). V was pared by 0 bases and J by 3 bases, with 11 bases between. This CDR3 has 16 amino acids. Germline loops: CDR1 LGHDT, CDR2 YNNKEL (reference sequence).

The chain is built from TRBV29-1 and TRBJ2-2; 12 nucleotides line up with TRBD2. The V segment lost 7 bases and the J segment 5 bases; nucleotides outside the gene matches: 5. Looked up from germline, CDR1 is SQVTM and CDR2 is ANQGSEA. The CDR3 sequence is 14 residues long. The CDR3 region has the DNA TGCAGCGGGCTAGCGGGGGGGATAACCGGGGAGCTGTTTTTT. This translates into CSGLAGGITGELFF.

This clonotype was recorded a few times. J is TRBJ1-2 and V is TRBV6-1; 7 bases align to TRBD1. The CDR3 contains 13 residues. J was trimmed by 6 bases and V by 6 bases; bases with no gene match: 7. The V gene's germline CDR1 is MNHNS and CDR2 SASEGT. Here the CDR3 reads CASRWETGNGYTF. The CDR3, as DNA: TGTGCCAGCAGATGGGAGACAGGGAATGGCTACACCTTC.

The chain is built from TRBV27 and TRBJ1-2, with 7 bases fitting TRBD1. J gave up 3 bases and V 6 bases, and 10 bases lay outside the gene matches. The CDR3 covers 15 residues. CDR1 is MNHEY, CDR2 SMNVEV, per germline (reference sequence). The CDR3 sequence: CASRPRGALDYGYTF. Written as DNA, the CDR3 is TGTGCCAGCAGACCCAGGGGGGCACTGGACTATGGCTACACCTTC.